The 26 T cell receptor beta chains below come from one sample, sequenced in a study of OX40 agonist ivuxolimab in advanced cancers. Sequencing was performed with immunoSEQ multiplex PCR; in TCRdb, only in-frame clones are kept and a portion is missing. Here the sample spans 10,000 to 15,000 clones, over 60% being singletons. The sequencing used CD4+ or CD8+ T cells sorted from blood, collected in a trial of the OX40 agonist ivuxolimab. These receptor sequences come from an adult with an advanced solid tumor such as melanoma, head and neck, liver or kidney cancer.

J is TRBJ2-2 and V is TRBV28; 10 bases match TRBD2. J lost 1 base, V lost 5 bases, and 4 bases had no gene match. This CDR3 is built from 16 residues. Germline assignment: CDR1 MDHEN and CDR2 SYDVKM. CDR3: CASSPRTSGNTGELFF. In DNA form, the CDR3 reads TGTGCCAGCAGTCCCCGGACTAGCGGGAACACCGGGGAGCTGTTTTTT. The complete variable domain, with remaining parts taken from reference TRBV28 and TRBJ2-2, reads DVKVTQSSRYLVKRTGEKVFLECVQDMDHENMFWYRQDPGLGLRLIYFSYDVKMKEKGDIPEGYSVSREKKERFSLILESASTNQTSMYLCASSPRTSGNTGELFFGEGSRLTVL.

In nucleotides, the CDR3 is TGTGCCAGCAGCGTGGACAGGGGAATGAACACTGAAGCTTTCTTT. Translating it yields CASSVDRGMNTEAFF. The chain links TRBV9 to TRBJ1-1, with TRBD1 matching 9 bases. CDR1 SGDLS and CDR2 YYNGEE come from the germline V gene. The V and J ends lost 2 bases and 0 bases, in that order; junction bases with no gene match: 2. CDR3 length: 15 residues.

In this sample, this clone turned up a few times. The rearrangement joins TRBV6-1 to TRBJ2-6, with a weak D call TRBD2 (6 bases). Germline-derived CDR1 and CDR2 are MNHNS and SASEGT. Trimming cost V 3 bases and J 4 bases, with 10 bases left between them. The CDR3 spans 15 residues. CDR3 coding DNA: TGTGCCAGCAGTGACGCCGGGAGCGGGGCCAACGTCCTGACTTTC. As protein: CASSDAGSGANVLTF.

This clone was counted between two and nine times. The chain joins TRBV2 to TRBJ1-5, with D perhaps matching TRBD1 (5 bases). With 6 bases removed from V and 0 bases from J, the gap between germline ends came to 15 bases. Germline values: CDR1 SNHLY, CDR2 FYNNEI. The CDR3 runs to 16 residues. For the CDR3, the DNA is TGTGCCAGCAGACCCAGTGGGGGAACTAGCAATCAGCCCCAGCATTTT. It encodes CASRPSGGTSNQPQHF.

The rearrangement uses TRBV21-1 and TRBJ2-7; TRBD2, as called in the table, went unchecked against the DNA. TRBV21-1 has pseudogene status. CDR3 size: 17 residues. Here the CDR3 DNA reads TGTGCCAGCAGCAACCCCCTAGCCGCTAGCGGGCCACTCGAGCAGTACTTC. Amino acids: CASSNPLAASGPLEQYF.

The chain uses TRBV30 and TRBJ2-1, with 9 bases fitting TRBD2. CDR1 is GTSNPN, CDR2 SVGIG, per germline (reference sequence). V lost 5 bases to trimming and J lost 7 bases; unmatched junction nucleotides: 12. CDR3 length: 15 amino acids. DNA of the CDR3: TGTGCCTGGGCGCAGGGAGTAGCGGGAGCAAATGAGCAGTTCTTC. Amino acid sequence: CAWAQGVAGANEQFF.

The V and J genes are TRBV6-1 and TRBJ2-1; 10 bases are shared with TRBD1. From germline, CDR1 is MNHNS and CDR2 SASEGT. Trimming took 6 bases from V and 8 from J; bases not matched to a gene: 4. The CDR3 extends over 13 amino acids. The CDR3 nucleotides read TGTGCCAGCAGCGACAGGGGGCATGATGAGCAGTTCTTC. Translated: CASSDRGHDEQFF.

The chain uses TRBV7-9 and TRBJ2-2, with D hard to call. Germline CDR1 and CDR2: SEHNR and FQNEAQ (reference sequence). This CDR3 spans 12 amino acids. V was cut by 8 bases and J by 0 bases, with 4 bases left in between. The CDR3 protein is CASLSNTGELFF. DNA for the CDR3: TGTGCCAGCCTGTCGAACACCGGGGAGCTGTTTTTT.

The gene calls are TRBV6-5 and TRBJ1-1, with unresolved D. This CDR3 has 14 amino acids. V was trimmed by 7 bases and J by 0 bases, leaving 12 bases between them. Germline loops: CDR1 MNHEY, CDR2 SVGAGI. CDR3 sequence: CASNAGKMNTEAFF. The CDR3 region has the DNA TGTGCCAGCAACGCGGGAAAAATGAACACTGAAGCTTTCTTT.

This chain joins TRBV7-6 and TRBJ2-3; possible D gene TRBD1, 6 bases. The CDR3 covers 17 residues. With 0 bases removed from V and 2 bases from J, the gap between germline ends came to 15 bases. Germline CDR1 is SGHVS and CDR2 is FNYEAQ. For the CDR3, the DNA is TGTGCCAGCAGCTTAGCCGCCCTGGACAGAAACACAGATACGCAGTATTTT. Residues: CASSLAALDRNTDTQYF.

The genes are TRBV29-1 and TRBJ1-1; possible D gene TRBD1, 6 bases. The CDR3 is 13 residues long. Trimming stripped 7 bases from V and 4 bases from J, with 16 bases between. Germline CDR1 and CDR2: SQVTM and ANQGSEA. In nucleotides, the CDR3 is TGCAGCGCCGAGGGGGTGACGGGCACTGAAGCTTTCTTT. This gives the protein CSAEGVTGTEAFF.

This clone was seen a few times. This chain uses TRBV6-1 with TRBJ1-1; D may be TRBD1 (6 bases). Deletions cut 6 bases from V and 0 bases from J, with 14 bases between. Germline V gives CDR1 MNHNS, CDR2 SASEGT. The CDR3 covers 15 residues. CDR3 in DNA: TGTGCCAGCAGGGACAGACGGCTCATGAACACTGAAGCTTTCTTT. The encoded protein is CASRDRRLMNTEAFF.

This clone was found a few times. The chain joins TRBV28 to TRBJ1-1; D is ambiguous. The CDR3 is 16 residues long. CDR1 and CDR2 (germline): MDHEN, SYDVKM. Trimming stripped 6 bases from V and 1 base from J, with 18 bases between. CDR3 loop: CASRPDLRPPNTEAFF. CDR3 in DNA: TGTGCCAGCAGACCCGACCTGAGGCCCCCGAACACTGAAGCTTTCTTT.

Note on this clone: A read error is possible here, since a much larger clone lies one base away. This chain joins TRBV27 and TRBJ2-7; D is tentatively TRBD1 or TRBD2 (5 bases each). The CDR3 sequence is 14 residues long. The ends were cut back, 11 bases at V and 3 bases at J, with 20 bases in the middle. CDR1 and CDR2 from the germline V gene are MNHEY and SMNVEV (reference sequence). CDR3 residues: CAGQGTGGLYEQYF. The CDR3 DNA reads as TGTGCCGGCCAAGGGACGGGCGGACTCTACGAGCAGTACTTC.

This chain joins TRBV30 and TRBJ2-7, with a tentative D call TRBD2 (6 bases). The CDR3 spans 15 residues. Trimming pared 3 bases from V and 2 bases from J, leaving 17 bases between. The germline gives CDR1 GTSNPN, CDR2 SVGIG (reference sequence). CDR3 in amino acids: CAWRPLGGMTYEQYF. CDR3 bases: TGTGCCTGGAGGCCCTTGGGCGGGATGACCTACGAGCAGTACTTC.

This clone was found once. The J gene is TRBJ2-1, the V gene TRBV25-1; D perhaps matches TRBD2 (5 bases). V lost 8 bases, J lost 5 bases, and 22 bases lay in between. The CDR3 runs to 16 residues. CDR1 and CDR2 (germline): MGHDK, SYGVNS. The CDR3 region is CASGPLDDYLHNEQFF. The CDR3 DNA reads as TGTGCCAGCGGACCACTGGACGACTACCTCCACAATGAGCAGTTCTTC.

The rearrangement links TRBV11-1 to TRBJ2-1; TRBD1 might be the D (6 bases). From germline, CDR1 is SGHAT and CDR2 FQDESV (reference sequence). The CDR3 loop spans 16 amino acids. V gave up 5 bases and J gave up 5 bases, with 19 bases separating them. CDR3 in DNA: TGTGCCAGCAGCCGGCACCGAGGACAGATTAACAATGAGCAGTTCTTC. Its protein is CASSRHRGQINNEQFF. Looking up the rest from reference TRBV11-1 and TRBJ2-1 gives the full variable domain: EAEVAQSPRYKITEKSQAVAFWCDPISGHATLYWYRQILGQGPELLVQFQDESVVDDSQLPKDRFSAERLKGVDSTLKIQPAELGDSAMYLCASSRHRGQINNEQFFGPGTRLTVL.

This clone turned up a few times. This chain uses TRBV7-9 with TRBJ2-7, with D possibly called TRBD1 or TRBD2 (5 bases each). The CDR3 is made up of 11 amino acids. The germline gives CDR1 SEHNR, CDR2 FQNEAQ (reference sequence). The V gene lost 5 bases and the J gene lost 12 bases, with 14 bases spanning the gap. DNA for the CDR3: TGTGCCAGCAGCCTGGGATACGGGGCGTACTTC. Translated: CASSLGYGAYF.

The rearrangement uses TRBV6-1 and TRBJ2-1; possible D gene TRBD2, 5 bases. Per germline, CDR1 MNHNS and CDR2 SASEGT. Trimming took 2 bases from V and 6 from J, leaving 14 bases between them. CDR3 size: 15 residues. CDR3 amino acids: CASSEIPGSGNEQFF. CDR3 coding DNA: TGTGCCAGCAGTGAAATCCCGGGATCGGGCAATGAGCAGTTCTTC.

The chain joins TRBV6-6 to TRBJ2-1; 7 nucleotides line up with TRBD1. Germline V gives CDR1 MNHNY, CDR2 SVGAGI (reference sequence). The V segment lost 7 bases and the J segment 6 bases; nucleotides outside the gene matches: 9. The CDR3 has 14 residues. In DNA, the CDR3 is TGTGCCAGCATCCCCCAGGGGGTATTCAATGAGCAGTTCTTC. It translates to CASIPQGVFNEQFF.

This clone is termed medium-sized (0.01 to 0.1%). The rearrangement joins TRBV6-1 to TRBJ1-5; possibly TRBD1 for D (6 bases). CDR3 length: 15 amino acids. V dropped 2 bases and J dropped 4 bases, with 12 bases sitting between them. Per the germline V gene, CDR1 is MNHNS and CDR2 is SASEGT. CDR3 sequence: CASSEYAGENQPQHF. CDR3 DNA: TGTGCCAGCAGTGAATATGCAGGGGAGAATCAGCCCCAGCATTTT.

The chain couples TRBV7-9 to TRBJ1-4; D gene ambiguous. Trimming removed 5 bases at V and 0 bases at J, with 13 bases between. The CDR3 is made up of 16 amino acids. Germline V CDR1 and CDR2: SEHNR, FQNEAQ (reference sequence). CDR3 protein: CASSPPDGATNEKLFF. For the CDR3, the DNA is TGTGCCAGCAGCCCCCCGGACGGAGCAACTAATGAAAAACTGTTTTTT.

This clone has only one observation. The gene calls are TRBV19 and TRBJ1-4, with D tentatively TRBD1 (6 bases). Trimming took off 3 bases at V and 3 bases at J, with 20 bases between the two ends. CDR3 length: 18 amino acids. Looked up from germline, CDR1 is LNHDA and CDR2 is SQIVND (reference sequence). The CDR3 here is CASSIKVHRAAANEKLFF. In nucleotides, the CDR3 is TGTGCCAGTAGTATCAAGGTTCACAGGGCCGCGGCTAATGAAAAACTGTTTTTT. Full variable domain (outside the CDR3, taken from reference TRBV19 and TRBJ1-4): DGGITQSPKYLFRKEGQNVTLSCEQNLNHDAMYWYRQDPGQGLRLIYYSQIVNDFQKGDIAEGYSVSREKKESFPLTVTSAQKNPTAFYLCASSIKVHRAAANEKLFFGSGTQLSVL.

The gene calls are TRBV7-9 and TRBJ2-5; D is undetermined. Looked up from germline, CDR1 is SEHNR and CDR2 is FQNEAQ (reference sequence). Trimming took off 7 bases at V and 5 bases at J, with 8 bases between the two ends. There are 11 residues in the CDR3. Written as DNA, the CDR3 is TGTGCCAGCACTCCCGGGGAGACCCAGTACTTC. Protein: CASTPGETQYF. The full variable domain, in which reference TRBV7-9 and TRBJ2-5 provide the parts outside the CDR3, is DTGVSQNPRHKITKRGQNVTFRCDPISEHNRLYWYRQTLGQGPEFLTYFQNEAQLEKSRLLSDRFSAERPKGSFSTLEIQRTEQGDSAMYLCASTPGETQYFGPGTRLLVL.

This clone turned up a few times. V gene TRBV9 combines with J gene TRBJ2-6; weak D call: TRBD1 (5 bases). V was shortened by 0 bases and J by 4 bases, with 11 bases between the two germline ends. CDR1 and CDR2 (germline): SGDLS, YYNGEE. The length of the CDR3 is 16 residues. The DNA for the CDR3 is TGTGCCAGCAGCGTAGCTCCAGGGCCCGGGGCCAACGTCCTGACTTTC. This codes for CASSVAPGPGANVLTF.

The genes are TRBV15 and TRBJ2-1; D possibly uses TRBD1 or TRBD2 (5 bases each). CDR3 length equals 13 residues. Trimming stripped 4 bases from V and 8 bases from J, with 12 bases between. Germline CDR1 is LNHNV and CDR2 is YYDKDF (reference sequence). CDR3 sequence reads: CATSTQGADEQFF. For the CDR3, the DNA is TGTGCCACCAGCACTCAGGGAGCGGATGAGCAGTTCTTC.